These T cell receptor beta chains were read from a single sample in a study of blood T cell repertoires in COVID-19. The protocol was immunoSEQ multiplex PCR, while the TCRdb copy is restricted to in-frame clones and leaves out a portion. The table lists 190,000 or so clones, around 85% of them singletons. The source material was peripheral blood. These receptors were taken from a man aged 45-65 years who had recovered from COVID-19. CDR3s include the opening cysteine and the closing phenylalanine or tryptophan.

j_gene	v_gene	len	CDR3aa
TRBJ2-7	TRBV6-5	13	CATGERVWYEQYF
TRBJ1-1	TRBV18	12	CASTVGTPEAFF
TRBJ2-4	TRBV1	18	CTSSQDLRTSSGKNIQYF
TRBJ2-2	TRBV18	16	CASSPPGGLGTGELFF
TRBJ2-3	TRBV5-1	20	CASSLQQGTSGESSTDTQYF
TRBJ2-1	TRBV24-1	14	CATSDSRFYNEQFF
TRBJ2-2	TRBV7-3	16	CASSLTSSISPGELFF
TRBJ1-2	TRBV28	19	CASSYITSPPTRGHWGYTF
TRBJ1-1	TRBV5-1	16	CASSLVRSGMNTEAFF
TRBJ1-3	TRBV5-1	14	CASSDSSSGNTIYF
TRBJ2-3	TRBV28	15	CASSKPIAGADTQYF
TRBJ2-3	TRBV10-2	15	CASSETSAYTDTQYF
TRBJ2-1	TRBV28	15	CASSSRSAGRGEQFF
TRBJ2-3	TRBV27	17	CASSSSSLQGDTDTQYF
TRBJ2-7	TRBV6-5	15	CASSPWGTGGYEQYF
TRBJ2-2	TRBV2	19	CASSPTPGQGRANTGELFF
TRBJ2-5	TRBV6-5	15	CASRRDRYLSETQYF
TRBJ1-2	TRBV28	13	CASSLNRDLGYTF
TRBJ2-4	TRBV13	16	CASSRPRVFAKNIQYF
TRBJ2-5	TRBV4-1	16	CASSQPGTSGQETQYF
TRBJ1-5	TRBV27	14	CASRPNRVSQPQHF
TRBJ2-7	TRBV5-1	14	CASTNRASSYEQYF
TRBJ2-1	TRBV5-1	17	CASSLRALASGSNEQFF
TRBJ1-2	TRBV12-5	18	CASGLVRSGDVGRHGYTF
TRBJ2-1	TRBV7-3	13	CASSPQRGGEQFF
TRBJ2-1	TRBV6-5	15	CASSYSGLRNWEQFF
TRBJ2-3	TRBV7-3	15	CASSLTGQGVDTQYF
TRBJ1-4	TRBV7-2	15	CASSLVSGHNEKLFF
TRBJ2-7	TRBV6-5	13	CASSMTGALLRNF
TRBJ1-2	TRBV24-1	15	CATSEAGQPNYGYTF
TRBJ2-7	TRBV7-9	14	CASSSGTSGHEQYF
TRBJ2-5	TRBV7-2	15	CASSLFQGEAETQYF
TRBJ2-7	TRBV9	12	CASSPQGYEQYF
TRBJ1-5	TRBV10-3	13	CAITAGQYQPQHF
TRBJ1-5	TRBV3-1/TRBV3-2	14	CASSQAQFNQPQHF
TRBJ2-7	TRBV13	14	CASSPRTGVSEQYF
TRBJ1-2	TRBV19	13	CASRYSPNYGYTF
TRBJ2-2	TRBV4-3	17	CASSHALAGPNTGELFF
TRBJ1-2	TRBV19	12	CASSMVQGGYTF
TRBJ2-7	TRBV19	14	CASSIAAGAYEQYF
TRBJ1-1	TRBV23-1	17	CASRRTKTTGYYTEAFF
TRBJ1-2	TRBV6-5	15	CASKTLGVSNYGYTF
TRBJ2-2	TRBV12-5	16	CASGKDRYANTGELFF
TRBJ2-2	TRBV5-1	19	CASSLAGSGGSTFTGELFF
TRBJ1-2	TRBV30	17	CASQDRGHFLTRYGYTF
TRBJ1-1	TRBV28	11	CASLERTEAFF
TRBJ1-5	TRBV18	17	CASSPSAGQLRDQPQHF
TRBJ2-7	TRBV28	16	CASSLPGTRGSYEQYF
TRBJ1-2	TRBV9	13	CASSVGTNYGYTF
TRBJ1-5	TRBV12-3/TRBV12-4	13	CASSLQGTQPQHF
TRBJ2-3	TRBV4-2	16	CASSPKTSAYTDTQYF
TRBJ2-7	TRBV11-2	12	CASSVRQGLQYF